This is a list of T cell receptor beta chains from one sample in a study of shared clonotypes between healthy human individuals. Assay: immunoSEQ multiplex PCR; the TCRdb copy retains only in-frame clones and omits some. The profile covers over 1.4 million clones, with roughly 97% appearing a single time and 0.95% to 1.5% taken by the ten largest. Sequencing was performed on naive CD4+ T cells sorted from blood. The receptors come from a man aged 30 to 45 in good health. CDR3s include the opening cysteine and the closing phenylalanine or tryptophan. Only part of the rows carry a size: once, few, many, or a class if the clone is expanded.

size	V	J	CDR3
NA	TRBV2	TRBJ2-2	CASMYTGELFF
NA	TRBV7-8	TRBJ2-1	CASSLITLGQSGVRGEQFF
NA	TRBV25-1	TRBJ2-7	CASSDHLGAPYEQYF
NA	TRBV30	TRBJ1-5	CAWSVSDRDNQPQHF
NA	TRBV11-2	TRBJ2-5	CASIPTGGIGRETQYF
NA	TRBV19	TRBJ1-5	CASSILGQGSPQHF
NA	TRBV5-1	TRBJ2-1	CASSLATSGRALYNEQFF
NA	TRBV5-1	TRBJ2-2	CASSLRGQGANTGELFF
NA	TRBV10-3	TRBJ1-2	CAISESRTGNGYTF
NA	TRBV28	TRBJ2-7	CASSGTLYEQYF
NA	TRBV28	TRBJ1-1	CAIRSLNTEAFF
NA	TRBV7-2	TRBJ2-7	CASSLGGTSYEQYF
NA	TRBV7-9	TRBJ2-7	CASSDLLRVTEQYF
NA	TRBV11-2	TRBJ2-7	CASRSDEQYF
NA	TRBV9	TRBJ2-1	CASSVHGVATGNEQFF
NA	TRBV7-9	TRBJ2-1	CASSTYKGDVNEQFF
NA	TRBV28	TRBJ2-5	CASSLLAGVSLRETQYF
few	TRBV27	TRBJ2-1	CASKGVNEQFF
NA	TRBV7-2	TRBJ1-5	CASSLVGGGGNQPQHF
few	TRBV5-1	TRBJ2-1	CASKPGLADNEQFF
once	TRBV5-1	TRBJ2-2	CASSLVGTVNTGELFF
NA	TRBV27	TRBJ2-5	CASSSTGAEETQYF
NA	TRBV5-4	TRBJ2-1	CASSSPGQGANNEQFF
NA	TRBV5-6	TRBJ1-2	CASTKGQVYGYTF
NA	TRBV19	TRBJ2-1	CASSRLMTGGPYEQFF
NA	TRBV6-1	TRBJ2-7	CASNQPGQGYEQYF
NA	TRBV18	TRBJ1-5	CASSPRQGGQPQHF
NA	TRBV9	TRBJ1-3	CASSAPTPGASNTIYF
NA	TRBV5-1	TRBJ2-1	CASSLVGLGGYNEQFF
NA	TRBV2	TRBJ2-3	CASRINSRWSNKEDTQYF
NA	TRBV14	TRBJ2-5	CASSQNFGGGGETQYF
NA	TRBV30	TRBJ1-4	CAWSPTRTDKLFF
NA	TRBV5-1	TRBJ2-2	CASSLPGAYGGELFF
NA	TRBV5-1	TRBJ2-7	CASSLEGLSGEQYF
NA	TRBV6-4	TRBJ1-4	CASLGTTNEKLFF
NA	TRBV5-6	TRBJ1-1	CASSLAPTTGTEAFF
once	TRBV19	TRBJ2-7	CASSIDHSLAGNYEQYF
NA	TRBV25-1	TRBJ2-7	CASSDPTYGGSYEQYF
NA	TRBV2	TRBJ2-1	CASGLMRDEQFF
NA	TRBV4-1	TRBJ2-1	CASSQGTSRLIEQFF
NA	TRBV18	TRBJ2-7	CASSPSGSYEQYF
NA	TRBV30	TRBJ2-1	CAWCEGQGNNEQFF
NA	TRBV10-1	TRBJ2-3	CASSEWTEPSTDTQYF